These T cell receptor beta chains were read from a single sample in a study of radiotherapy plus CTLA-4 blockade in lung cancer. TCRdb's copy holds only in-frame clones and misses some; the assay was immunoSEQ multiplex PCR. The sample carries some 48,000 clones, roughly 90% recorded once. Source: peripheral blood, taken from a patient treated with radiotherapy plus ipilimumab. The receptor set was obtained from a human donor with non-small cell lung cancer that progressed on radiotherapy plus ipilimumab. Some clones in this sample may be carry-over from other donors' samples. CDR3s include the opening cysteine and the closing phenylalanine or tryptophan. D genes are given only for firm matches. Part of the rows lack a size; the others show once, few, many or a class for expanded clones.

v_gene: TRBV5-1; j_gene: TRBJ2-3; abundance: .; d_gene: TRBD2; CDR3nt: TGCGCCAGCAGCTTGGATGGCGGGGGGGTTCCAGATACGCAGTATTTT; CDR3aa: CASSLDGGGVPDTQYF
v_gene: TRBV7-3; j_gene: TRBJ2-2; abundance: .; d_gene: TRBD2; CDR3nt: TGTGCCAGCAGCTTAACGCGACTAGCGGGGGCCACCGGGGAGCTGTTTTTT; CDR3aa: CASSLTRLAGATGELFF
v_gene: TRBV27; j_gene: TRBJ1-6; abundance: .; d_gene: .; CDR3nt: TGTGCCAGCAGTTTACGAGAGGGACATGGCTATAATTCACCCCTCCACTTT; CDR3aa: CASSLREGHGYNSPLHF
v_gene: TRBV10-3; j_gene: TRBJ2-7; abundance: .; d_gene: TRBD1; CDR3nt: TGTGCCATCAGTAAACAGGGGGCGATTGGCGAGCAGTACTTC; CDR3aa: CAISKQGAIGEQYF
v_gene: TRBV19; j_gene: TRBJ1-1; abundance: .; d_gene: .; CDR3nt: TGTGCCAGTATCCGGGGGATGAGATACACTGAAGCTTTCTTT; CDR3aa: CASIRGMRYTEAFF
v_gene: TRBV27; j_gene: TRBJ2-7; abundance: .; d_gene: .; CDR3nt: TGTGCCAGCAGTCCCTCGGGGTTACACGAGCAGTACTTC; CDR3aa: CASSPSGLHEQYF
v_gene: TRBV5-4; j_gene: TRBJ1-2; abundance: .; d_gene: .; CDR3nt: TGTGCCAGCAGCTGGACCCGGGACATAGATTATGGCTACACCTTC; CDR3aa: CASSWTRDIDYGYTF
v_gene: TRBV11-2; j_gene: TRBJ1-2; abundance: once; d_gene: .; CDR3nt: TGTGCCAGCAGCTTAGAAATAGGGGGTTATGGCTACACCTTC; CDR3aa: CASSLEIGGYGYTF
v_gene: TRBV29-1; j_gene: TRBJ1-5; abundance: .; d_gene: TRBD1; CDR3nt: TGCAGCGGGGACAGGGGAAGCAATCAGCCCCAGCATTTT; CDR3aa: CSGDRGSNQPQHF
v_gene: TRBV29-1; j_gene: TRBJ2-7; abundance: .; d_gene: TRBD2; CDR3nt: TGCAGCGTTGCTAGCGGGAGGCCCTTCTCCTACGAGCAGTACTTC; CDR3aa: CSVASGRPFSYEQYF
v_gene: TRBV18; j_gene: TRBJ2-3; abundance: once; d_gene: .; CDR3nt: TGTGCCAGCTCACCAGGGGGCGGTGATACGCAGTATTTT; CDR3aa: CASSPGGGDTQYF
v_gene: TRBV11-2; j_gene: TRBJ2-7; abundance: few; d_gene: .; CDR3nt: TGTGCCAGCAGCTTAGATATTGGGTCTAGCTTCTCCTACGAGCAGTACTTC; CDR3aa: CASSLDIGSSFSYEQYF
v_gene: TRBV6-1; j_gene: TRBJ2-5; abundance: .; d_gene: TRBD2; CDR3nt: TGTGCCAGCAGTGAAGCGAGTTGGGATGGCGGGAGAGTATTAGAAGAGACCCAGTACTTC; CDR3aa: CASSEASWDGGRVLEETQYF
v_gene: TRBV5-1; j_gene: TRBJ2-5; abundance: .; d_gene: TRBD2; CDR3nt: TGCGCCAGCAGCGTTAGCGGGAGAGAGACCCAGTACTTC; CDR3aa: CASSVSGRETQYF
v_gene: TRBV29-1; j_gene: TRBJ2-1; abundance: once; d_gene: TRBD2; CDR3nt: TGCAGCGTTGTTAGCGGGAGCTCCTACAATGAGCAGTTCTTC; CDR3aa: CSVVSGSSYNEQFF
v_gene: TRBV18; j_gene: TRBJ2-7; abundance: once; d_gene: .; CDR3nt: TGTGCCAGCTCACCATCCACAGATGTCTACGAGCAGTACTTC; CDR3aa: CASSPSTDVYEQYF
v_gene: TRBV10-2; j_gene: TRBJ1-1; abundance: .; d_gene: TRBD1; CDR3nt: TGCGCCAGCAGTGTCGACAGGGACACTGAAGCTTTCTTT; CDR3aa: CASSVDRDTEAFF
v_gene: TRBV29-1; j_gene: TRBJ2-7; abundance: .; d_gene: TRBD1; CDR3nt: TGCAGCGTTATTAACCCGGACAGGGTAGGCAACGAGCAGTACTTC; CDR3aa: CSVINPDRVGNEQYF
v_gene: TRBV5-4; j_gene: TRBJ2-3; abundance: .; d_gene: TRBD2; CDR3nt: TGTGCCAGCAGCGCGGGACTAGCGGGAAGCACAGATACGCAGTATTTT; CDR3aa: CASSAGLAGSTDTQYF
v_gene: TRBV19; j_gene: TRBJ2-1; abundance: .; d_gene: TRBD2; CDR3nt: TGTGCCAGTAGTATGGGGACTAGCGGGAGGACTGAGCAGTTCTTC; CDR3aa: CASSMGTSGRTEQFF
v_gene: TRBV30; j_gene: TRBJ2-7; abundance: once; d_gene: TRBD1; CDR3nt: TGTGCCTGGAGTTCCTTCCGGGACAGGGGATCCTACGAGCAGTACTTC; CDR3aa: CAWSSFRDRGSYEQYF
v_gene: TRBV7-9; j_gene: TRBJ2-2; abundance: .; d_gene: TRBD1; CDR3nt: TGTGCCAGCAGCCGTCAGGCAGGGGGCCCGAACACCGGGGAGCTGTTTTTT; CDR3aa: CASSRQAGGPNTGELFF
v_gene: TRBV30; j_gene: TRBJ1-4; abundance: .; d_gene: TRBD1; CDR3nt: TGTGCCTGGAGCCACGGACAGGGGAATGAAAAACTGTTTTTT; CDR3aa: CAWSHGQGNEKLFF
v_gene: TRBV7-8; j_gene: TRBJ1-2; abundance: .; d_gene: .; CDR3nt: TGTGCCAGCAGCTTAGCGTTGAGCGAAACTAACTATGGCTACACCTTC; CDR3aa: CASSLALSETNYGYTF